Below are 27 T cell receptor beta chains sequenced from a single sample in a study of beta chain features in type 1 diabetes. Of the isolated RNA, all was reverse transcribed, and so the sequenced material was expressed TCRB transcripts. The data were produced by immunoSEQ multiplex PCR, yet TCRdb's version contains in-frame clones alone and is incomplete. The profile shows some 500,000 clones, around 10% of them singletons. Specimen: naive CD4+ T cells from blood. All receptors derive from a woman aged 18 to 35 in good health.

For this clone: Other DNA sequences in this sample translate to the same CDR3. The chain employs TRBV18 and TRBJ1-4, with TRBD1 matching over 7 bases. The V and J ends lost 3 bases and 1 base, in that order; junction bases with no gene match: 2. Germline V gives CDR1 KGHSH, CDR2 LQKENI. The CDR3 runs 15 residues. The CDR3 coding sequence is TGTGCCAGCTCACCGCGACAGGGAACTAATGAAAAACTGTTTTTT. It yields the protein CASSPRQGTNEKLFF.

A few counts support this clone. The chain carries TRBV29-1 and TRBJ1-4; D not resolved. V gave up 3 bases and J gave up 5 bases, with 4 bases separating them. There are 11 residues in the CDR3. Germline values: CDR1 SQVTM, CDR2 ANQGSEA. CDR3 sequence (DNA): TGCAGCGTTGATCAGAATGAAAAACTGTTTTTT. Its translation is CSVDQNEKLFF.

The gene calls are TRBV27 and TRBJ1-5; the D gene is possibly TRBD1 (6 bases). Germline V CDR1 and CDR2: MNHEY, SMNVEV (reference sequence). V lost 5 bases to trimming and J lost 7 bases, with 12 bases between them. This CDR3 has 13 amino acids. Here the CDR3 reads CASSQGGGQPQHF. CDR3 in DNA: TGTGCCAGCAGTCAAGGGGGAGGCCAGCCCCAGCATTTT.

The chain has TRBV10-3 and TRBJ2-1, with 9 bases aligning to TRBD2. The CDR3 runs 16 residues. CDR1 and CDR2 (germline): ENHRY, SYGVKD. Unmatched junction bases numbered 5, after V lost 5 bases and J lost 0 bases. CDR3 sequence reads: CAISTAGGSSYNEQFF. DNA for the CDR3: TGTGCCATCAGTACCGCGGGAGGGAGCTCCTACAATGAGCAGTTCTTC.

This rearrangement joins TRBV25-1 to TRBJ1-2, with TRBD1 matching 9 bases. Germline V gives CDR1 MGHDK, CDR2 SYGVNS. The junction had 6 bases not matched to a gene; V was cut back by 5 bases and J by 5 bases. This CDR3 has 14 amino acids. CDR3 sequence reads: CASSHTGTGYGYTF. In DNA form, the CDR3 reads TGTGCCAGCAGTCACACCGGGACAGGGTATGGCTACACCTTC.

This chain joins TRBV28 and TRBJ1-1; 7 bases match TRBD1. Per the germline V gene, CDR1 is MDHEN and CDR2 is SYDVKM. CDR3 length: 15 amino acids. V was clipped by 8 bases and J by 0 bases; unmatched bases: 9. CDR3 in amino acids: CASGSWGQLNTEAFF. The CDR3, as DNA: TGTGCCAGCGGAAGTTGGGGACAGTTGAACACTGAAGCTTTCTTT.

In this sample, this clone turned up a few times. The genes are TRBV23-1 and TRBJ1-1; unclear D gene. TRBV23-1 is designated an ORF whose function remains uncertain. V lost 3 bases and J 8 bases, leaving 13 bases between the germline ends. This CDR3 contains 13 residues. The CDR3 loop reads CASSHDRLPEAFF. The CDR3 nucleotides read TGCGCCAGCAGTCATGATCGCCTACCCGAAGCTTTCTTT.

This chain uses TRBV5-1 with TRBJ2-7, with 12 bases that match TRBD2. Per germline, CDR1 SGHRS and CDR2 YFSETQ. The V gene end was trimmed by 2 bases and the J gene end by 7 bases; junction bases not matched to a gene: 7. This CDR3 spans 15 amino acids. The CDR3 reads CASSLGLAGSEEQYV. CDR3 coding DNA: TGCGCCAGCAGCTTAGGACTAGCGGGGTCAGAGGAGCAGTACGTC.

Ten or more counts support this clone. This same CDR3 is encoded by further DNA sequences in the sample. CDR3 region: CASSLAGLAKNIQYF. As DNA, the CDR3 is TGTGCCAGCAGCTTAGCGGGGCTAGCCAAAAACATTCAGTACTTC. The chain joins TRBV7-2 to TRBJ2-4; weak D call: TRBD1 (5 bases). Trimming took 0 bases from V and 0 from J, leaving 6 bases between them. Germline V CDR1 and CDR2: SGHTA, FQGNSA. This CDR3 is 15 amino acids long.

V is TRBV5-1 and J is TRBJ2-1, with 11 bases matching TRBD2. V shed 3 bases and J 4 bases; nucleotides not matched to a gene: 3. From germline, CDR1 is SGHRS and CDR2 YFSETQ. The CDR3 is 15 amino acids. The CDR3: CASSWGLADYNEQFF. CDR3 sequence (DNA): TGCGCCAGCAGCTGGGGACTAGCGGATTACAATGAGCAGTTCTTC. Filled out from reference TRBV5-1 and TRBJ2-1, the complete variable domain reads KAGVTQTPRYLIKTRGQQVTLSCSPISGHRSVSWYQQTPGQGLQFLFEYFSETQRNKGNFPGRFSGRQFSNSRSEMNVSTLELGDSALYLCASSWGLADYNEQFFGPGTRLTVL.

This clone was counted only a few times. The CDR3 DNA reads as TGTGCCAGCTCACTCAGGACAGACTACGAGCAGTACGTC. Amino acids: CASSLRTDYEQYV. The rearrangement joins TRBV18 to TRBJ2-7; maybe TRBD1 (6 bases). The germline gives CDR1 KGHSH, CDR2 LQKENI. The CDR3 is 13 amino acids. The V end was cut by 4 bases, the J end by 3 bases, with 10 bases between.

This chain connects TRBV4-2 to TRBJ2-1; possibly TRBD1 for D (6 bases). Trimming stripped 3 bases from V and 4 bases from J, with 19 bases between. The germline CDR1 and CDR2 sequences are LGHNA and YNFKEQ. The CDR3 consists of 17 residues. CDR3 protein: CASSQSSGVAAYNEQFF. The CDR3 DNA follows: TGTGCCAGCAGCCAGAGCTCAGGGGTTGCCGCGTACAATGAGCAGTTCTTC.

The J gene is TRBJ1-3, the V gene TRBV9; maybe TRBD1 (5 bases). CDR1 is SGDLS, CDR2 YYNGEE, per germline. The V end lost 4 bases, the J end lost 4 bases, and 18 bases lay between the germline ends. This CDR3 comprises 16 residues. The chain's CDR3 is CASSLTPWDPGNTIYF. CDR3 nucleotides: TGTGCCAGCAGCCTAACACCCTGGGACCCCGGAAACACCATATATTTT. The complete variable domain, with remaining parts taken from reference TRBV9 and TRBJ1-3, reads DSGVTQTPKHLITATGQRVTLRCSPRSGDLSVYWYQQSLDQGLQFLIQYYNGEERAKGNILERFSAQQFPDLHSELNLSSLELGDSALYFCASSLTPWDPGNTIYFGEGSWLTVV.

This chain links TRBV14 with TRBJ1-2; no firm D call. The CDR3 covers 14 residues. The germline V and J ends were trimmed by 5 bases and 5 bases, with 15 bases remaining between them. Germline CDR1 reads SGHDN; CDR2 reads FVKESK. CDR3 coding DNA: TGTGCCAGCAGCAAGTCGCCGGCTGGGTATGGCTACACCTTC. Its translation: CASSKSPAGYGYTF. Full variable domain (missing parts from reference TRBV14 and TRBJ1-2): EAGVTQFPSHSVIEKGQTVTLRCDPISGHDNLYWYRRVMGKEIKFLLHFVKESKQDESGMPNNRFLAERTGGTYSTLKVQPAELEDSGVYFCASSKSPAGYGYTFGSGTRLTVV.

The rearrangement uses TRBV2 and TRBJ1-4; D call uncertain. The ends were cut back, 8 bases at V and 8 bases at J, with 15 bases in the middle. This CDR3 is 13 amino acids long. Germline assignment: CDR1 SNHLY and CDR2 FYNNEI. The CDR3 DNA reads TGTGCCAGCCGCGGGGAGCGGGGAGAAAAACTGTTTTTT. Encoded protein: CASRGERGEKLFF.

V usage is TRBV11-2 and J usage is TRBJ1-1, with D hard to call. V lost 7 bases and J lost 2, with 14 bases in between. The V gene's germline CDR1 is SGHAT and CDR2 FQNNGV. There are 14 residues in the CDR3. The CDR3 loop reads CASTPRTFNTEAFF. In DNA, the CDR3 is TGTGCCAGCACCCCGAGGACTTTCAACACTGAAGCTTTCTTT.

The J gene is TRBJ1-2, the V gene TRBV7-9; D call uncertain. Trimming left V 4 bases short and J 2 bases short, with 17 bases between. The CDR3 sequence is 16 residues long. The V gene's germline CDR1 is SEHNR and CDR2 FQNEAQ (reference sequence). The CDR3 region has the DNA TGTGCCAGCAGCTCCTTCGGCCCTGCACTGAACTATGGCTACACCTTC. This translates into CASSSFGPALNYGYTF.

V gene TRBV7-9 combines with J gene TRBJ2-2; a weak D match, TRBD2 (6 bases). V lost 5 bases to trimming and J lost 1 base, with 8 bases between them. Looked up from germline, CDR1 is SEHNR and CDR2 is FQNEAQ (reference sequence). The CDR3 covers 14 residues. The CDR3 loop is CASSGDLNTGELFF. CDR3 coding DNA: TGTGCCAGCAGCGGGGACTTGAACACCGGGGAGCTGTTTTTT.

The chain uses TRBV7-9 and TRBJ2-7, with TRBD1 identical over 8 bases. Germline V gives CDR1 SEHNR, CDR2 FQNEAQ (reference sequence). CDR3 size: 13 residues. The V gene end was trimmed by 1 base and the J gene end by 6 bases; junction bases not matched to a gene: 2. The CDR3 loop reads CASSLVQGVEQYF. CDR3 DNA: TGTGCCAGCAGCTTAGTACAGGGGGTCGAGCAGTACTTC.

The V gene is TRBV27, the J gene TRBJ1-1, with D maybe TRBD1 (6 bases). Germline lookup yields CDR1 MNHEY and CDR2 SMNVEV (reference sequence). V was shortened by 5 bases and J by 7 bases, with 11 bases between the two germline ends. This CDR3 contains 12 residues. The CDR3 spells CASSTRGNEAFF. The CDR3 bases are TGTGCCAGCAGTACCAGGGGAAATGAAGCTTTCTTT.

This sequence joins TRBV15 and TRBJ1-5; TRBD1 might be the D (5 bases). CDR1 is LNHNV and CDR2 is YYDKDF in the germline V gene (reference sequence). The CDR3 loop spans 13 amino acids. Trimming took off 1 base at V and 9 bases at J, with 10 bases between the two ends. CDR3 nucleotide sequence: TGTGCCACCAGCAGAGCCGGGACCCGGCCCCAGCATTTT. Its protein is CATSRAGTRPQHF.

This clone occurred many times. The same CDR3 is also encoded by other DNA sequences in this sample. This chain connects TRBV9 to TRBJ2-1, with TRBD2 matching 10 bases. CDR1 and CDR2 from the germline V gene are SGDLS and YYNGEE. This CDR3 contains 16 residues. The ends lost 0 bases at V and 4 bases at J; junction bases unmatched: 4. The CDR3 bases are TGTGCCAGCAGCGTAGTAGCGGGAGGAACGTACAATGAGCAGTTCTTC. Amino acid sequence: CASSVVAGGTYNEQFF.

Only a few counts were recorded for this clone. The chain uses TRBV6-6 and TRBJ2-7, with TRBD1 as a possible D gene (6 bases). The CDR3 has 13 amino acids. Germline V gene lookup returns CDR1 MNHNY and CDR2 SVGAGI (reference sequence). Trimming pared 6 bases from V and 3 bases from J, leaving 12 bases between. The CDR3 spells CASSRGQNYEQYF. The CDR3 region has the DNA TGTGCCAGCAGCCGAGGACAGAACTACGAGCAGTACTTC.

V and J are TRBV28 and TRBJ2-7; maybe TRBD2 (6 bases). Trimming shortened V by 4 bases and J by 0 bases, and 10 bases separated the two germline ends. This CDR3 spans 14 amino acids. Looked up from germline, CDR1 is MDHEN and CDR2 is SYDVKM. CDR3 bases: TGTGCCAGCAGTTATTCCGGGAGCTCCTACGAGCAGTACGTC. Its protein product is CASSYSGSSYEQYV.

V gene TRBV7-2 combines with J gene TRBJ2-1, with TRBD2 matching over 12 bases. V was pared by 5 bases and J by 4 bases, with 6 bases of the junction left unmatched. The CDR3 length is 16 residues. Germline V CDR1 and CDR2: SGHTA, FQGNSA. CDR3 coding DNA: TGTGCCAGCAGCGCCGCCGGGACTAGCGGGTACAATGAGCAGTTCTTC. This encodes CASSAAGTSGYNEQFF.

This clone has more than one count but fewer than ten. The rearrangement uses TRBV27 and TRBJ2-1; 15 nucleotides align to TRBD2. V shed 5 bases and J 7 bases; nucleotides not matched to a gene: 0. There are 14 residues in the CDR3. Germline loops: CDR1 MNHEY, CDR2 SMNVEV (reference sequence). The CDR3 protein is CASSGTSGRNEQFF. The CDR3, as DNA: TGTGCCAGCAGTGGGACTAGCGGGAGGAATGAGCAGTTCTTC.

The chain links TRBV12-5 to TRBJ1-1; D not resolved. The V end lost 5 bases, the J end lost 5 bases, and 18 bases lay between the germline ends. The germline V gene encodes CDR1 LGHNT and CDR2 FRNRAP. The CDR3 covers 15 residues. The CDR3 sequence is CASGRSRSVGTEAFF. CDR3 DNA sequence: TGTGCTAGTGGTAGATCACGTTCGGTTGGGACTGAAGCTTTCTTT.